Below, one T cell receptor beta chain is given with its context. The antigen is undetermined. Trimming removed 1 base from V and 1 base from J, with 7 bases in between. Germline values: CDR1 SGHVS, CDR2 FNYEAQ. The CDR3 runs to 15 residues. This sample was included in a study of T cell responses to AZD1222 COVID-19 vaccine. Notes on the study in general: Samples come after the peak T cell response, not at day 14.

Data came from immunoSEQ multiplex PCR; TCRdb stores just in-frame clones and leaves some out. The sample contains about 210,000 clones, about 94% of which appear only once. The sample was peripheral blood, taken 28 days after the second dose of the MenACWY control vaccine. This receptor was obtained from an adult who received the MenACWY meningococcal vaccine as a control. V and J are TRBV7-6 and TRBJ1-4; D unclear. CDR3: CASSLVAETNEKLFF. The CDR3 bases are TGTGCCAGCAGCTTAGTGGCAGAAACTAATGAAAAACTGTTTTTT.